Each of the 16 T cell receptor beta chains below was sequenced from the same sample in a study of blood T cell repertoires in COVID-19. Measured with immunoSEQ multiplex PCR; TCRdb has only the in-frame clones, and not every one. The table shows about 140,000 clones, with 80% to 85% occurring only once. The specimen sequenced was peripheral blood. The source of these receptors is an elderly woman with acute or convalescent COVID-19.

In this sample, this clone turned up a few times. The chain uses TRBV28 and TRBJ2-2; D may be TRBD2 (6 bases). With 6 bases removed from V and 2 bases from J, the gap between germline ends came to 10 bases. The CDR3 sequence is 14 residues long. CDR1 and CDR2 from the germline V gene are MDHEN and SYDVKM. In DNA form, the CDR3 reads TGTGCCAGCAGACGGGGGTTCAACACCGGGGAGCTGTTTTTT. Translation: CASRRGFNTGELFF.

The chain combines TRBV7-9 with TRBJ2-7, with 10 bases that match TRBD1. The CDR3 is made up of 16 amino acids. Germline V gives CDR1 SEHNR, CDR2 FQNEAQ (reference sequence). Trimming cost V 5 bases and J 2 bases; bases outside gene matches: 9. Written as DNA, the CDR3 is TGTGCCAGCAGCGCCGAGACAGGGGGCGCCCCCTACGAGCAGTACTTC. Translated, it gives CASSAETGGAPYEQYF.

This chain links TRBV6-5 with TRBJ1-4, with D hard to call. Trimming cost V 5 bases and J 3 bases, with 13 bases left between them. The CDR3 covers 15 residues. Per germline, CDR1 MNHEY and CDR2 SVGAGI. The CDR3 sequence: CASSPMGRANEKLFF. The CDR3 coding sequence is TGTGCCAGCAGTCCGATGGGGAGAGCTAATGAAAAACTGTTTTTT.

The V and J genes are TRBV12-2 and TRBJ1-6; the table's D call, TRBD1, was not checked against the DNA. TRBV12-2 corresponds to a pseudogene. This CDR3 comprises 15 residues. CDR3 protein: CASRFRGGYNSPLHF. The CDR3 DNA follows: TGTGCAAGTCGCTTTAGGGGTGGGTATAATTCACCCCTCCACTTT.

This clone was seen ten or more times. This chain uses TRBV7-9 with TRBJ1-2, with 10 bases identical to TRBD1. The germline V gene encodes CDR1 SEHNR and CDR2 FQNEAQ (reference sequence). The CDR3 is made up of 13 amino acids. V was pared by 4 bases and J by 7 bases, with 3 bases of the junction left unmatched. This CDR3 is CASSSRDRGGYTF. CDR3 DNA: TGTGCCAGCAGCTCCCGGGACAGGGGTGGCTACACCTTC.

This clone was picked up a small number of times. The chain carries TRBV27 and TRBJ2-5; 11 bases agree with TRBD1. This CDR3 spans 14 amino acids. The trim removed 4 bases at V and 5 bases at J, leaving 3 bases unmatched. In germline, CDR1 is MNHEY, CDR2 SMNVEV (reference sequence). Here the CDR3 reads CASSYGQGAETQYF. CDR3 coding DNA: TGTGCCAGCAGTTACGGACAGGGGGCCGAGACCCAGTACTTC.

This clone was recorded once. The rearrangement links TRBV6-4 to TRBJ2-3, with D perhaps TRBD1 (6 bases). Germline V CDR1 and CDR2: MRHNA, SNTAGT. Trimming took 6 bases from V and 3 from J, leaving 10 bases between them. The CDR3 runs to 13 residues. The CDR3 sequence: CASSLRGTDTQYF. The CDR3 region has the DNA TGTGCCAGCAGCCTCAGGGGAACAGATACGCAGTATTTT.

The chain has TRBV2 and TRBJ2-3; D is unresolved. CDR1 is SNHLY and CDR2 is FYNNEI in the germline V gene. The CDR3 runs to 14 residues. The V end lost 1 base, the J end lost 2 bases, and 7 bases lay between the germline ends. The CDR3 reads CASSEVQITDTQYF. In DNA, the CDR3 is TGTGCCAGCAGTGAAGTACAGATCACAGATACGCAGTATTTT. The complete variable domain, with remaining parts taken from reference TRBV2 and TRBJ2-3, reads EPEVTQTPSHQVTQMGQEVILRCVPISNHLYFYWYRQILGQKVEFLVSFYNNEISEKSEIFDDQFSVERPDGSNFTLKIRSTKLEDSAMYFCASSEVQITDTQYFGPGTRLTVL.

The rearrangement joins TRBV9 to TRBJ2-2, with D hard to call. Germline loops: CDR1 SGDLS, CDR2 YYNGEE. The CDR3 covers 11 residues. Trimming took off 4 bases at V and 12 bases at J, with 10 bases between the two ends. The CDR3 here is CASSRDDKLFF. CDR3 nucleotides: TGTGCCAGCAGCAGAGATGACAAGCTGTTTTTT.

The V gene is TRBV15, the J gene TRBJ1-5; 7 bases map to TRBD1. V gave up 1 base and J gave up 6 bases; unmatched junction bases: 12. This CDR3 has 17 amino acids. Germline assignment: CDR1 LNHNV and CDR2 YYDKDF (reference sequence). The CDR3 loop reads CATSRGGDSFYVQPQHF. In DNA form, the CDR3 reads TGTGCCACCAGCAGAGGAGGGGACAGTTTTTATGTTCAGCCCCAGCATTTT. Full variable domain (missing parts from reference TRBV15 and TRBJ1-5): DAMVIQNPRYQVTQFGKPVTLSCSQTLNHNVMYWYQQKSSQAPKLLFHYYDKDFNNEADTPDNFQSRRPNTSFCFLDIRSPGLGDTAMYLCATSRGGDSFYVQPQHFGDGTRLSIL.

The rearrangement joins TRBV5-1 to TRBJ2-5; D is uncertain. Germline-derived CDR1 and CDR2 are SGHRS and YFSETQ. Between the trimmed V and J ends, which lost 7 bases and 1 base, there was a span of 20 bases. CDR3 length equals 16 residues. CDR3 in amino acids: CASEIDGSFGQETQYF. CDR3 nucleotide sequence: TGCGCCAGCGAAATCGACGGGTCCTTCGGCCAAGAGACCCAGTACTTC.

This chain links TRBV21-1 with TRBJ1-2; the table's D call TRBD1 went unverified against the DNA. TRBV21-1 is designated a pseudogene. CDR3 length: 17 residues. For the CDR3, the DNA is TGTGCCAGCAGCAAAGACGGTCTCACAGGGTATTCGGATGGCTACACCTTC. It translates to CASSKDGLTGYSDGYTF.

The CDR3 DNA follows: TGTGCCAGCAGCTCAACAGGGATTGACGAGCAGTACTTC. Residues: CASSSTGIDEQYF. This chain connects TRBV28 to TRBJ2-7, with D possibly matching TRBD1 (6 bases). This CDR3 has 13 residues. V was pared by 6 bases and J by 5 bases, with 14 bases between. In germline, CDR1 is MDHEN, CDR2 SYDVKM.

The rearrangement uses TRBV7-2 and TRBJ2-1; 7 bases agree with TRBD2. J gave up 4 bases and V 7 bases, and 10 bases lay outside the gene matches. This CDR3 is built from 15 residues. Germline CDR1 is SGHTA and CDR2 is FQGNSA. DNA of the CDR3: TGTGCCAGCACCATCCGAGCGGGGAAGTACAATGAGCAGTTCTTC. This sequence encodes CASTIRAGKYNEQFF.

The CDR3 sequence is CASSLGDLAGLSYNEQFF. In DNA form, the CDR3 reads TGTGCCAGCAGCTTGGGGGATCTAGCGGGCCTCTCCTACAATGAGCAGTTCTTC. The V and J genes are TRBV5-4 and TRBJ2-1; 8 nucleotides align to TRBD2. Germline V lookup: CDR1 SGHNT, CDR2 YYREEE (reference sequence). The ends lost 0 bases at V and 0 bases at J; junction bases unmatched: 8. The CDR3 runs to 18 residues.

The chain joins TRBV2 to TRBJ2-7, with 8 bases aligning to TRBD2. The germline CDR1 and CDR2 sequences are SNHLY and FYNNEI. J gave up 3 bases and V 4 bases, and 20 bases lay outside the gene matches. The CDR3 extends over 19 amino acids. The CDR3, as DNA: TGTGCCAGCAGTGCTCCCCGAGGGGATAGCGGGAAATTTTTCTACGAGCAGTACTTC. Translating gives CASSAPRGDSGKFFYEQYF.